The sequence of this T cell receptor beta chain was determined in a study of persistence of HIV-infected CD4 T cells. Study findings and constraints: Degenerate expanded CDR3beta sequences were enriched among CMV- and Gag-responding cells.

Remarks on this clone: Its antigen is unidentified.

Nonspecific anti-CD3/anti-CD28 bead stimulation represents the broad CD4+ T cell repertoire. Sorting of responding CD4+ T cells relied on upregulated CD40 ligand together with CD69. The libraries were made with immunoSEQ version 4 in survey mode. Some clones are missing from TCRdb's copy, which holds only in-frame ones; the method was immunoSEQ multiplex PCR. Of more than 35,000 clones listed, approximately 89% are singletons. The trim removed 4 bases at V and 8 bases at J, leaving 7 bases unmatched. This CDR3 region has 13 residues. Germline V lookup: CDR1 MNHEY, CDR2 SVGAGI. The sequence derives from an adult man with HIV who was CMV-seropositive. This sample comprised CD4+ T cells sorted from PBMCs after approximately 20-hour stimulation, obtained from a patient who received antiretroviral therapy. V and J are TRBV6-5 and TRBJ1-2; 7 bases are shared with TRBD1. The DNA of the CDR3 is TGTGCCAGCAGTTCAGGGGGGGGCCGCGGCTACACCTTC. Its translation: CASSSGGGRGYTF.